This T cell receptor beta chain was identified in a study of T cell responses to AZD1222 COVID-19 vaccine. The study, taken as a whole, reports: White British donors predominated, females outnumbered males, and clonal diversity was possibly underestimated.

Sequencing used immunoSEQ multiplex PCR; TCRdb keeps in-frame clones, though not all of them. In the table there are approximately 120,000 clones, around 85% of which are singletons. As regards this clone: The antigen remains undetermined.

Samples with a second dose at about 4 or about 12 weeks were pooled together. The CDR3 consists of 12 residues. CDR1 and CDR2 from the germline V gene are SQVTM and ANQGSEA. V was trimmed by 7 bases and J by 4 bases, leaving 11 bases between them. The source of this sequence is an adult who received the AZD1222 COVID-19 vaccine. This chain uses TRBV29-1 with TRBJ1-5; weak D call: TRBD1 (5 bases). The source was peripheral blood, collected 28 days after the second AZD1222 dose. CDR3 nucleotide sequence: TGCAGCGCTAGGGAGGGGAATCAGCCCCAGCATTTT. Protein sequence: CSAREGNQPQHF.